Following are 14 T cell receptor beta chains from one sample sequenced in a study of neoadjuvant nivolumab and ipilimumab in lung cancer. Clones were read by immunoSEQ multiplex PCR, and TCRdb kept only the in-frame ones, dropping some. The table records several thousand clones, about nine tenths of them present only once. The sequencing here drew on tumor tissue, taken after neoadjuvant nivolumab, alone or with ipilimumab, at or shortly before surgery. These receptors originate from an adult with non-small cell lung cancer. Some clones in this sample may be carry-over from other donors' samples.

The chain couples TRBV5-1 to TRBJ2-7; 7 bases match TRBD1. The CDR3 spans 14 residues. With V trimmed by 0 bases and J by 6 bases, 6 bases remained unmatched. Germline V gene lookup returns CDR1 SGHRS and CDR2 YFSETQ. CDR3 sequence reads: CASSLERGQGEQYF. CDR3 nucleotide sequence: TGCGCCAGCAGCTTGGAAAGGGGGCAGGGCGAGCAGTACTTC.

J is TRBJ2-1 and V is TRBV7-2; D call uncertain. Germline V gene data show CDR1 as SGHTA and CDR2 as FQGNSA. This CDR3 region has 15 residues. V lost 1 base and J lost 0, with 7 bases in between. The CDR3 DNA reads TGTGCCAGCAGCTTAGGTTCAAGCTCCTACAATGAGCAGTTCTTC. This sequence encodes CASSLGSSSYNEQFF.

J is TRBJ2-1 and V is TRBV7-9; D not certain. Germline V gene data show CDR1 as SEHNR and CDR2 as FQNEAQ (reference sequence). Trimming shortened V by 6 bases and J by 4 bases, and 10 bases separated the two germline ends. The CDR3 spans 13 residues. CDR3 sequence reads: CASSGKGYNEQFF. Here the CDR3 DNA reads TGTGCCAGCAGTGGGAAAGGGTACAATGAGCAGTTCTTC.

This chain uses TRBV6-1 with TRBJ2-2, with 9 bases fitting TRBD1. The CDR3 loop spans 12 amino acids. V gave up 10 bases and J gave up 6 bases; unmatched junction bases: 3. Per the germline V gene, CDR1 is MNHNS and CDR2 is SASEGT. The chain's CDR3 is CATRQGAGELFF. The CDR3 DNA reads TGTGCCACAAGACAGGGGGCCGGGGAGCTGTTTTTT.

J is TRBJ2-7 and V is TRBV11-2; maybe TRBD2 (6 bases). The germline CDR1 and CDR2 sequences are SGHAT and FQNNGV. Trimming cost V 1 base and J 1 base, with 11 bases left between them. The CDR3 has 15 residues. The CDR3: CASSLGGTSSYEQYF. In DNA form, the CDR3 reads TGTGCCAGCAGCTTAGGGGGGACTTCATCCTACGAGCAGTACTTC.

V is TRBV27 and J is TRBJ2-2; D might be TRBD1 (6 bases). This CDR3 is built from 14 residues. V lost 4 bases and J lost 6, with 12 bases in between. CDR1 and CDR2 (germline): MNHEY, SMNVEV (reference sequence). CDR3 sequence reads: CASSSTQGSGELFF. The CDR3 DNA is TGTGCCAGCAGTTCCACTCAGGGGTCCGGGGAGCTGTTTTTT.

The CDR3 bases are TGTGCCAGCAGCGCTCGGGGGGGGTTCGGTGAGCAGTTCTTC. Its translation: CASSARGGFGEQFF. The V and J genes are TRBV6-6 and TRBJ2-1; 8 nucleotides line up with TRBD2. The CDR3 sequence is 14 residues long. The V and J ends lost 6 bases and 9 bases, in that order; junction bases with no gene match: 10. The germline V gene encodes CDR1 MNHNY and CDR2 SVGAGI (reference sequence).

The chain combines TRBV25-1 with TRBJ1-2, with D unresolved. V lost 4 bases to trimming and J lost 1 base, with 7 bases between them. Germline CDR1 MGHDK, CDR2 SYGVNS. The CDR3 contains 13 residues. The CDR3 nucleotides read TGTGCCAGCAGTGGAGGGCTTAACTATGGCTACACCTTC. It yields the protein CASSGGLNYGYTF.

In nucleotides, the CDR3 is TGCGCCAGCAGCCGAATTAGCGGGAATCAAGCCTACGAGCAGTACTTC. It encodes CASSRISGNQAYEQYF. The chain combines TRBV4-1 with TRBJ2-7, with TRBD2 matching over 8 bases. CDR1 is MGHRA, CDR2 YSYEKL, per germline. Trimming removed 4 bases from V and 2 bases from J; junction bases left unmatched: 10. The CDR3 covers 16 residues.

V gene TRBV27 combines with J gene TRBJ1-2; D is unresolved. CDR1 and CDR2 (germline): MNHEY, SMNVEV (reference sequence). With 5 bases removed from V and 6 bases from J, the gap between germline ends came to 19 bases. The length of the CDR3 is 15 residues. Here the CDR3 reads CASSPKDTGRNGYTF. CDR3 bases: TGTGCCAGCAGTCCGAAAGACACCGGGAGGAATGGCTACACCTTC.

The V call is TRBV7-2, the J call TRBJ2-7, with TRBD2 identical over 12 bases. V was clipped by 8 bases and J by 3 bases; unmatched bases: 2. The germline V gene encodes CDR1 SGHTA and CDR2 FQGNSA. The CDR3 is made up of 13 amino acids. The CDR3 coding sequence is TGTGCCAGCGGACTAGCGGGAATCTACGAGCAGTACTTC. This translates into CASGLAGIYEQYF. The full variable domain, completed using reference TRBV7-2 and TRBJ2-7, is GAGVSQSPSNKVTEKGKDVELRCDPISGHTALYWYRQSLGQGLEFLIYFQGNSAPDKSGLPSDRFSAERTGGSVSTLTIQRTQQEDSAVYLCASGLAGIYEQYFGPGTRLTVT.

The rearrangement uses TRBV9 and TRBJ2-7, with 10 bases lining up with TRBD1. The V and J ends lost 3 bases and 4 bases, in that order; junction bases with no gene match: 1. The germline V gene encodes CDR1 SGDLS and CDR2 YYNGEE. This CDR3 has 13 residues. DNA of the CDR3: TGTGCCAGCAGCGGACAGGGGGCTTACGAGCAGTACTTC. Protein sequence: CASSGQGAYEQYF.

In DNA form, the CDR3 reads TGTGCCAGCAGTGAGACTAGCGGGAGTTTGGATGAGCAGTTCTTC. This gives the protein CASSETSGSLDEQFF. V gene TRBV6-4 combines with J gene TRBJ2-1; the match to TRBD2 covers 12 bases. With V trimmed by 3 bases and J by 8 bases, 5 bases remained unmatched. Germline V CDR1 and CDR2: MRHNA, SNTAGT. CDR3 length: 15 residues.

DNA for the CDR3: TGTGCCATCAGGACGGGACAGCATCCCTATGGCTACACCTTC. This codes for CAIRTGQHPYGYTF. The V and J genes are TRBV10-3 and TRBJ1-2, with 7 bases lining up with TRBD1. The CDR3 has 14 residues. J gave up 4 bases and V 6 bases, and 8 bases lay outside the gene matches. Germline V gene lookup returns CDR1 ENHRY and CDR2 SYGVKD.